This T cell receptor (beta chain) originates from a study of cytomegalovirus exposure and HLA in healthy donors (dated by TCRdb to about 2017). For the wider study: In an earlier analysis of about 560 of the donors, about 260 Gb of sequence data and approximately 120 million unique TCR beta sequences from about 190 million T cells were reported. About 330 gigabases of sequencing data and 70 million to 100 million unique TCR sequences made up an early release that covered approximately 700 HLA-typed donors. The genetic ancestry cluster associated with self-reported Caucasian donors included over 65% of the roughly 400 genotyped donors. The study aimed to test whether cataloging public T cell receptors could reveal signatures of past pathogen exposure. The study used immunosequencing to profile the T cell repertoires of 666 subjects and linked those repertoires to cytomegalovirus serostatus. Along with the approximately 670-subject first cohort, a separate validation cohort of approximately 110 different subjects was used. To predict cytomegalovirus infection status, the study combined high-throughput TCR immunosequencing, statistical association of individual TCRs with disease status, and machine learning. A later analysis re-examined previously published TCR beta repertoires from 500 to 700 donors and added high-resolution HLA genotyping to investigate patterns of TCR occurrence. The later analysis used no new phenotypic data to find candidate immune exposures, relying instead on TCR beta sequences and their occurrence across donors. In an earlier analysis of a few hundred of the donors, high-throughput TCR beta sequencing was used to judge whether each TCR beta V gene segment behaved as functional or pseudogenic. Alongside the repertoire data, information on donor age, sex, ethnicity and CMV serostatus was compiled. Genome-wide SNP genotypes for about 65% of the 666 donors were used in a later genetic analysis, which treated that subset as a discovery cohort. Every repertoire in the discovery cohort had been generated on one and the same sequencing platform. Class I and class II HLA loci were covered by the typing at four-digit resolution. Typing coverage differed by locus: A, B, C, DRB1 and DQB1 were typed in about 620-630 donors, DQA1 in roughly 500, DPA1 in over 600, and DPB1 in around 440. Because of strong linkage in the cohort, roughly five DR-DQ haplotypes were treated as single units for association and clustering. Across about 380 genotyped donors of the cohort, an average of approximately 200,000 unique TCR beta nucleotide sequences per donor were sequenced, and roughly 18% of those sequences were non-productive.

The cohort comprised approximately 700 healthy bone marrow donors. At the time of sampling, every cohort member was nominally healthy, though immune exposures that went unrecorded were likely present. The donor tested CMV seropositive and was one of the 289 seropositive cohort members. A peripheral blood sample was collected from each donor, and TCR beta sequencing was performed on peripheral blood mononuclear cells. Genomic DNA was extracted from the blood cell samples with the Qiagen DNeasy Blood Extraction Kit. The CDR3, cysteine through phenylalanine, is 13 amino acids long. Only the CDR3 DNA is retained, 39 bases long and in frame from the first base. V was cut back by 4 bases and J by 3 bases, leaving a gap of 10 bases between them. According to the germline V gene, CDR1 reads SGHVS and CDR2 reads FNYEAQ. Concerning this clone: Its antigen is currently not known. One base away there is no much larger clone; base qualities are not given.

Findings and caveats that apply to the study as a whole: In the study, approximately 160 TCR beta chains were listed as associated with cytomegalovirus. In a later analysis, TCR association rates were found to vary across HLA loci, with the most associated TCRs seen for DRB1 alleles and the fewest for HLA-C alleles. In a later analysis, HLA-associated TCR beta chains were found to be more clonally expanded and to have lower generation probabilities than equally common non-associated chains. V-gene and J-gene trimming of TCR beta chains was associated with a missense DCLRE1C variant in a later genetic analysis, and the association was replicated in an independent cohort. It was suggested by the authors that the approach could potentially be generalized to other disease states and immunological phenotypes. In an earlier analysis of more than 500 of the donors, most TCR beta V segments appeared in productive rearrangements about 87% or about 30% of the time, broadly matching IMGT annotations. Strong co-occurrence of HLA alleles, especially DR and DQ, made assigning TCR associations to individual alleles difficult. Some IMGT-functional V segments, including TRBV6-2 and TRBV6-3, could not be told apart with the 87-base-pair reads, so those segments were excluded. A later analysis reported that several top co-occurrence clusters appeared linked to parvovirus B19, influenza, CMV and Epstein-Barr virus. In vitro tests confirmed that a few of the cytomegalovirus-associated TCR beta chains recognize cytomegalovirus antigens. The cohort was sequenced for TCR beta chains only, and without alpha or paired-chain data the features that could be detected were limited. A later analysis found that most CMV-associated TCR beta chains appeared HLA-restricted, with HLA associations seemingly driven largely by CMV exposure. The classifier was reported to diagnose cytomegalovirus status with high specificity and sensitivity in both the original and validation cohorts. The sequencing pipeline was judged likely to have produced a cluster of highly shared sequence variants as a technical artifact. Across donors, most TCR sequences were observed very rarely, whereas some public TCRs were present in many individuals. A later analysis associated around 16,000 TCR beta sequences with specific HLA alleles at a false discovery rate of 0.05. A further reported finding was that TCR beta sequences accurately predicted the HLA-A and HLA-B alleles for most subjects in the first cohort. In a later genetic analysis, fewer N-insertions in productive TCRs were reported among donors in an Asian-associated ancestry cluster than the approximately 710-donor mean. The only immune exposure information available for the cohort was CMV serostatus. Sequencing depth was assumed to be roughly uniform across donors in the presence/absence analyses, though that assumption may not hold. HLA typing was unavailable for some donors at each locus, so association tests used only the typed subset. The earlier analysis of approximately 540 of the donors excluded 15 to 20 rarely observed V segments, including chromosome 9 orphons, because counts were too low. Linkage disequilibrium might explain the correlated functional status among segregating V segments, but an unknown experimental factor could not be ruled out.

The library relied on the immunoSEQ multiplex PCR assay. The multiplex PCR relied on a mix of 60 forward primers for TCR Vbeta segments and 13 reverse primers for TCR Jbeta segments. The CDR3 region of rearranged TCR beta genes was amplified from genomic DNA with a multiplex PCR assay. Amplified TCR beta libraries were sequenced as 87-base-pair reads on the Illumina HiSeq System. For the original study's pipeline: In a later analysis, tens of millions of unique TCR beta chains were counted across the approximately 620 repertoires, and around 11 million of these chains were shared by at least two donors. To remove PCR and sequencing errors, raw reads were error-corrected and collapsed into unique sequences using a nearest-neighbor algorithm that merged closely related sequences. V, D and J gene segments were assigned by aligning CDR3 sequences to IMGT reference sequences. For a sequence to be retained, a match of at least six nucleotides to both a V gene segment and a J gene segment was required. Rearrangements were classified as productive when the CDR3 lacked stop codons and remained in frame with V and J, and all other rearrangements were classified as non-productive. CDR3 was defined by IMGT convention, running from the second conserved V-encoded cysteine to the conserved J-encoded phenylalanine. Sequences without an unambiguous match to a single V gene segment were excluded from the earlier analysis of almost 600 of the donors. An earlier analysis of under 750 of the donors called V segments functional above 56.7% productive rearrangements and segregating when the between-donor standard deviation exceeded 5%. To diagnose cytomegalovirus status from the catalog of TCR beta chain sequences, a statistical classification framework was built. A later analysis assigned V and J genes by comparing TCR nucleotide sequences with IMGT/GENE-DB human TR gene sequences. The TCRdist pipeline was used in a later analysis to assign CDR3 sequences and most-parsimonious VDJ recombination scenarios. In a later analysis, each TCR beta chain was defined by its CDR3 amino acid sequence together with its V-gene family, and reads without a unique V-gene family were excluded. To address suspected cross-contamination and a sequencing artifact, a later analysis removed 450 to 700 highly shared, low-generation-probability nucleotide sequences. For each public chain, a later analysis derived a clonal expansion index from normalized ranks of inferred template counts within each repertoire. In a later analysis, generation probabilities were computed with a VDJ recombination model fitted to out-of-frame rearrangements, and the resulting probabilities were checked against IGoR. A later analysis scored TCR-TCR, TCR-HLA and TCR-CMV co-occurrence with hypergeometric tests, applying a repertoire-size bias correction to TCR pairs. To estimate false discovery rates, a later analysis permuted the HLA or CMV assignments 20 times. A later analysis grouped co-occurring TCRs with DBSCAN, adding TCRdist sequence similarity when clustering within HLA-allele-positive subsets. For co-occurrence clustering, repertoires with fewer than 30,000 or more than 120,000 public chains were excluded, along with five or six repertoires with anomalous nucleotide sharing. Drawn from immuneACCESS, this table holds only the in-frame rearrangements with V and J called that TCRdb kept. Clones are partly lost; checked studies trace under half to an unresolved V gene and leave the rest unexplained. V, J and clone size derive from that table, while D and trimming were established from the DNA sequence. The sample table lists 150,000 to 200,000 clones, roughly 79% of them with a count of one. The ten most abundant clones make up approximately 7% of the sample.

This clonotype was obtained from a woman in her thirties or forties in good health and CMV-seropositive. The sample consisted of PBMCs. Recombination joined TRBV7-6 with TRBJ2-7; TRBD2 might be the D gene, on 5 matching bases. The nucleotide sequence reads TGTGCCAGCAGCTCCTCGGAGGTCTACGAGCAGTACTTC. This codes for CASSSSEVYEQYF.